These 12 T cell receptor beta chains were sequenced from one sample in a study of T cell repertoires in cytomegalovirus infection. What these receptors recognize is not known. MiXCR was run by TCRdb on the reads, yielding one entry per CDR3 protein. The sample has some 500,000 distinct CDR3 sequences, about 40% seen once. Source: cultured PBMCs, taken from culture after CMV antigen stimulation. These receptors were obtained from a human donor in good health (CMV status not recorded). Some clones in this sample may be carry-over from other donors' samples.

The table lists this clonotype with a few counts. V and J are TRBV6-6 and TRBJ2-5; D is perhaps TRBD1 (6 bases). The CDR3 loop spans 14 amino acids. Germline assignment: CDR1 MNHNY and CDR2 SVGAGI (reference sequence). Between the trimmed V and J ends, which lost 2 bases and 4 bases, there was a span of 11 bases. In DNA form, the CDR3 reads TGTGCCAGCAGTTACGTCGGACAGAGAGAGACCCAGTACTTC. This translates into CASSYVGQRETQYF.

This clonotype was seen ten or more times. J is TRBJ1-6 and V is TRBV18; D is undetermined. V was shortened by 8 bases and J by 7 bases, with 12 bases between the two germline ends. Germline-derived CDR1 and CDR2 are KGHSH and LQKENI. The CDR3 sequence is 13 residues long. CDR3 region: CASLGRINSPLHF. CDR3 in DNA: TGTGCCAGCCTCGGACGGATCAATTCACCCCTCCACTTT.

This chain joins TRBV7-8 and TRBJ1-4; 8 nucleotides line up with TRBD1. This CDR3 spans 12 amino acids. Germline V gene data show CDR1 as SGHVS and CDR2 as FQNEAQ. V shed 11 bases and J 7 bases; nucleotides not matched to a gene: 6. The CDR3 DNA reads TGTGCCGCCGGACAGGGTGGTGAAAAACTGTTTTTT. This sequence encodes CAAGQGGEKLFF.

In its sample, this clonotype was seen a few times. V usage is TRBV7-2 and J usage is TRBJ2-1; D unresolved. V was cut by 1 base and J by 1 base, with 8 bases left in between. Per germline, CDR1 SGHTA and CDR2 FQGNSA. The CDR3 is made up of 15 amino acids. The CDR3 sequence: CASSLGPPSYNEQFF. CDR3 bases: TGTGCCAGCAGCTTAGGCCCCCCATCCTACAATGAGCAGTTCTTC.

The chain employs TRBV20-1 and TRBJ1-2; TRBD1 matches at 8 bases. V dropped 6 bases and J dropped 4; count of bases not matched to a gene: 10. Germline values: CDR1 DFQATT, CDR2 SNEGSKA (reference sequence). CDR3 length: 14 residues. This CDR3 is CSASRTGIGYGYTF. The CDR3 DNA sequence: TGCAGTGCCTCGCGGACAGGGATCGGCTATGGCTACACCTTC.

J is TRBJ1-1 and V is TRBV6-6; D is unresolved. CDR1 is MNHNY and CDR2 is SVGAGI in the germline V gene (reference sequence). The CDR3 has 15 amino acids. V lost 0 bases to trimming and J lost 6 bases, with 14 bases between them. Here the CDR3 reads CASSYSSLGDAEAFF. The CDR3 nucleotides are TGTGCCAGCAGTTACTCGTCCCTGGGAGACGCTGAAGCTTTCTTT.

V and J are TRBV29-1 and TRBJ2-1; possibly TRBD1 for D (7 bases). In germline, CDR1 is SQVTM, CDR2 ANQGSEA. The V gene lost 4 bases and the J gene lost 8 bases, with 12 bases spanning the gap. The CDR3 extends over 12 amino acids. The CDR3 is CSVGVRGDEQFF. CDR3 nucleotides: TGCAGCGTTGGAGTCAGGGGGGATGAGCAGTTCTTC.

The genes are TRBV4-3 and TRBJ2-7; D remains ambiguous. V was pared by 3 bases and J by 6 bases, with 15 bases between. There are 14 residues in the CDR3. The germline V gene has CDR1 LGHNA and CDR2 YSLEER. CDR3 sequence reads: CASSHLARSPEQYF. DNA of the CDR3: TGCGCCAGCAGCCACCTGGCCAGGTCTCCCGAGCAGTACTTC.

This chain links TRBV20-1 with TRBJ2-1; perhaps TRBD2 as D (6 bases). Trimming took 5 bases from V and 13 from J, leaving 21 bases between them. CDR1 and CDR2 from the germline V gene are DFQATT and SNEGSKA (reference sequence). The length of the CDR3 is 13 residues. Written as DNA, the CDR3 is TGCAGTGCTGGGGGGTCCAGCGGCCCTCAACAGTTCTTC. This gives the protein CSAGGSSGPQQFF.

The CDR3 nucleotides are TGTGCCAGCAGCTTAGTGGCGGGAGGGAACACAGATACGCAGTATTTT. Translated: CASSLVAGGNTDTQYF. This chain joins TRBV7-2 and TRBJ2-3, with TRBD2 matching 9 bases. The CDR3 runs to 16 residues. After removal of 1 base from V and 2 bases from J, the junction contained 4 bases not matched to a gene. Looked up from germline, CDR1 is SGHTA and CDR2 is FQGNSA.

This clonotype was found a few times. This chain uses TRBV7-2 with TRBJ2-1, with TRBD2 matching 9 bases. Germline CDR1 reads SGHTA; CDR2 reads FQGNSA. Trimming at V came to 2 bases and at J to 7 bases, leaving 6 bases not matched to a gene. The CDR3 sequence is 15 residues long. CDR3 sequence: CASSLLRGGSNEQFF. The CDR3 region has the DNA TGTGCCAGCAGCTTATTGCGGGGGGGCAGTAATGAGCAGTTCTTC.

In nucleotides, the CDR3 is TGTGCTAGTGGTCCCTCCAATCAGGTGAACACTGAAGCTTTCTTT. This gives the protein CASGPSNQVNTEAFF. V and J are TRBV12-5 and TRBJ1-1; D remains ambiguous. Germline CDR1 reads LGHNT; CDR2 reads FRNRAP. This CDR3 is 15 amino acids long. V gave up 5 bases and J gave up 0 bases, with 13 bases separating them.